This TCR beta chain was recovered during a study of cytomegalovirus exposure and HLA in healthy donors. Study overall: Later, an analysis reported that the 130 or so validation repertoires had used the same platform as the roughly 680 first-cohort repertoires.

This table comes from immunoSEQ multiplex PCR, and its TCRdb copy is limited to in-frame clones, with some not included. The sample has under 350,000 clones, 80% to 90% seen once; the top ten hold approximately 1%. V was trimmed by 7 bases and J by 3 bases, leaving 7 bases between them. The CDR3 is made up of 11 amino acids. Germline loops: CDR1 SNHLY, CDR2 FYNNEI. The donors were part of the approximately 130-subject validation cohort, which stood apart from the approximately 700-subject first cohort. Comment on this clone: Its antigen is still unknown.

General study findings and limits: It was confirmed in vitro that a few of the CMV-associated chains were specific for CMV antigens.

Sequenced: PBMCs. The TCR sequence derives from a woman between 18 and 29 years old in good health and CMV-seronegative. The chain links TRBV2 to TRBJ2-7; no definite D call. Here the CDR3 reads CASNFYYEQYF. The CDR3 DNA reads as TGTGCCAGCAATTTTTACTACGAGCAGTACTTC.